This T cell receptor beta chain originates from a study of T-cell reconstitution after alpha-beta-depleted transplantation in children (dated by TCRdb to the mid-2010s). With regard to the full study: Using TCR repertoire profiling, the study followed T-cell immune reconstitution in a quantitative way in children after TCRalphabeta/CD19-depleted allogeneic hematopoietic cell transplantation.

This clonotype was found many times. Its recognized antigen is unknown. Base qualities are missing; no much larger clone stands one base away. General study outcomes and caveats: The apparently early recovery of alphabetaT-cell counts about two months after transplant reportedly depended on only several hundred rapidly expanded clones that came from non-depleted graft cells. In some patients, high TCRbeta diversity at day 60 was attributed to recipient T cells and intrathymic progenitors that had survived conditioning. Over the following months the frequencies of hyperexpanded clones went down, and after one year T-cell counts and TCRbeta diversity were mostly credited to newly produced T cells.

Per the publication, the treatment or condition label means: allogeneic hematopoietic cell transplantation with graft depleted of TCRalphabeta T cells and CD19 B cells. The transplant recipients were children given TCRalphabeta/CD19-depleted allogeneic hematopoietic cell grafts. Deletion took 0 bases off V and 3 bases off J, with a span of 10 bases between the germline ends. The CDR3 spans 14 residues, from the cysteine through the phenylalanine. Solely the CDR3 DNA is kept, with 42 bases framed from the first base. CDR1 SGHRS and CDR2 YFSETQ are derived from the germline V gene. The library was obtained by PCR. Sequenced using an Illumina HiSeq 2500. To normalize quantification of the TCRbeta repertoire, the TCR libraries were built with molecular barcoding that relied on unique molecular identifiers. TCRdb reran the public reads through fastp at Q25 and MiXCR, keeping productive beta chains. When rows share a CDR3 protein, they turn into one entry using the most common DNA and genes. This sample gives approximately 500,000 distinct CDR3 sequences in total; 25% to 30% of them show up just once. The top ten clones comprise under 45% of the sample.

The V and J segments used are TRBV5-1 and TRBJ2-7, with the D gene not confidently named. The material sequenced was PBMCs, taken before TCRalphabeta/CD19-depleted stem cell transplant. The clonotype comes from a boy in the first two years of life with Wiskott-Aldrich syndrome, due to receive a stem cell transplant. The DNA is as follows: TGCGCCAGCAGCTTGGGGACGGGCTACTACGAGCAGTACTTC. Translated, this is CASSLGTGYYEQYF.